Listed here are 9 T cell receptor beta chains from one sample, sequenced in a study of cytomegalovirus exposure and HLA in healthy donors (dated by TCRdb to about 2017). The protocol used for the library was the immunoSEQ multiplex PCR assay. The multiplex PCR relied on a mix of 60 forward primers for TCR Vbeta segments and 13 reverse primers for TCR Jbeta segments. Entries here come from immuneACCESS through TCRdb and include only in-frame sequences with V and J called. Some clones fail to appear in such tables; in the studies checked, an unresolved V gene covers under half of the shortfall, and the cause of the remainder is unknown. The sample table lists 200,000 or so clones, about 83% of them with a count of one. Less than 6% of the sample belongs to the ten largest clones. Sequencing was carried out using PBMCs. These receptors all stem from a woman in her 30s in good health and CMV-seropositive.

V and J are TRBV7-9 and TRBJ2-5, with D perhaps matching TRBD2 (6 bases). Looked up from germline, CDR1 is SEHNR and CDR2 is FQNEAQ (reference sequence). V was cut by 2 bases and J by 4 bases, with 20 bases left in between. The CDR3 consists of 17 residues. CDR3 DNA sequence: TGTGCCAGCAGCTTACCCCGGGGGTCATCATTCGGAGAGACCCAGTACTTC. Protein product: CASSLPRGSSFGETQYF.

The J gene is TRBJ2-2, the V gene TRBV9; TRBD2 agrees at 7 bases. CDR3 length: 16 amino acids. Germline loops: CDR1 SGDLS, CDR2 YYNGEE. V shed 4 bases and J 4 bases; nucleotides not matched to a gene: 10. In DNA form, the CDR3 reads TGTGCCAGCAGCCCCGGACTAGTGTGGGGCACCGGGGAGCTGTTTTTT. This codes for CASSPGLVWGTGELFF.

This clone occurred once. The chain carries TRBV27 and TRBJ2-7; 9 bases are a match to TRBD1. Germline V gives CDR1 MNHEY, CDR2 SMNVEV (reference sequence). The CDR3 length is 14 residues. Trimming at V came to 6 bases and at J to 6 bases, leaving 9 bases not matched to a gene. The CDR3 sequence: CASSRDRVVGEQYF. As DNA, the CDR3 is TGTGCCAGCAGCCGGGACAGGGTCGTAGGCGAGCAGTACTTC.

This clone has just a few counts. The CDR3 DNA sequence: TGTGCCAACGGACAGGTCCACACCGGGGAGCTGTTTTTT. It translates to CANGQVHTGELFF. J is TRBJ2-2 and V is TRBV6-1; 7 nucleotides match TRBD1. Per germline, CDR1 MNHNS and CDR2 SASEGT. This CDR3 is 13 amino acids long. Trimming at V came to 10 bases and at J to 3 bases, leaving 5 bases not matched to a gene.

The CDR3 bases are TGTGCCAGCAGCCCTGTCAGACTAGCGGGACAAGAGACCCAGTACTTC. Its protein is CASSPVRLAGQETQYF. The chain employs TRBV2 and TRBJ2-5; 11 nucleotides match TRBD2. Germline V gives CDR1 SNHLY, CDR2 FYNNEI. The V segment lost 6 bases and the J segment 2 bases; nucleotides outside the gene matches: 8. This CDR3 comprises 16 residues.

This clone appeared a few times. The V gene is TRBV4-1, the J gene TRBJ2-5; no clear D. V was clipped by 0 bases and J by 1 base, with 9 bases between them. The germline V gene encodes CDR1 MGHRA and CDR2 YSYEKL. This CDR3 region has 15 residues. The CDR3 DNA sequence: TGCGCCAGCAGCCAAGACGCAACAGTCCAAGAGACCCAGTACTTC. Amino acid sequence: CASSQDATVQETQYF.

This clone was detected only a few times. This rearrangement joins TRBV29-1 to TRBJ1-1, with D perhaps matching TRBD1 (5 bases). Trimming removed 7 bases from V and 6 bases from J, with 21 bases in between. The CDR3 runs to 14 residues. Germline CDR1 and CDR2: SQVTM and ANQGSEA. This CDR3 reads CSGAGGEGGAEAFF. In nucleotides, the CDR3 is TGCAGCGGTGCTGGGGGGGAAGGTGGCGCTGAAGCTTTCTTT.

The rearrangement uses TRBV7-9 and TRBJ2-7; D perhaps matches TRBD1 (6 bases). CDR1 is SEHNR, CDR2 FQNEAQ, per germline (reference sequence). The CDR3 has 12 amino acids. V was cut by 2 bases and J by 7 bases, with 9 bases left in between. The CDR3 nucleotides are TGTGCCAGCAGCTTACAGGGGTTGGAGCAGTACTTC. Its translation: CASSLQGLEQYF.

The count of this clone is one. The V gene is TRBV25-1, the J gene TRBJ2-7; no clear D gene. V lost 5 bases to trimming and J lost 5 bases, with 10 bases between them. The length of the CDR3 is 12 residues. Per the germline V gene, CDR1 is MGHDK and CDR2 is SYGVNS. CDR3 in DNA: TGTGCCAGCAGTATAAAGTCAGACGAGCAGTACTTC. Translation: CASSIKSDEQYF.